One and the same sample provided the 18 T cell receptor beta chains below, sequenced in a study of a mutant IDH1 vaccine in newly diagnosed glioma. As to time point: week 23, last vaccination. Every single dose of the vaccine, 300 ug of mutant IDH1 20-mer peptide, came with topical imiquimod. Measured with immunoSEQ multiplex PCR; TCRdb has only the in-frame clones, and not every one. The repertoire holds 70,000 to 95,000 clones, with around 83% as singletons. Antigens for these TCRs are unknown. The source material was PBMCs, sampled from a glioma patient whose treatment included an IDH1 peptide vaccine. Receptors were obtained from a woman aged 45-65 years with glioma.

This clone was detected only once. The chain is built from TRBV5-1 and TRBJ2-1, with 10 bases that match TRBD2. This CDR3 is built from 15 residues. V gave up 2 bases and J gave up 8 bases; unmatched junction bases: 7. Germline V gene lookup returns CDR1 SGHRS and CDR2 YFSETQ. The CDR3 DNA is TGCGCCAGCAGCTTAGAACTAGCGGGGATCGATGAGCAGTTCTTC. Its protein is CASSLELAGIDEQFF.

The DNA for the CDR3 is TGTGCCAGCAGTCCTAGCGGGACGTCAGACAATGAGCAGTTCTTC. It yields the protein CASSPSGTSDNEQFF. The V and J genes are TRBV28 and TRBJ2-1; 9 nucleotides align to TRBD2. Germline loops: CDR1 MDHEN, CDR2 SYDVKM. The CDR3 totals 15 residues. The trim removed 5 bases at V and 5 bases at J, leaving 7 bases unmatched. Full variable domain (rest looked up from reference TRBV28 and TRBJ2-1): DVKVTQSSRYLVKRTGEKVFLECVQDMDHENMFWYRQDPGLGLRLIYFSYDVKMKEKGDIPEGYSVSREKKERFSLILESASTNQTSMYLCASSPSGTSDNEQFFGPGTRLTVL.

This chain joins TRBV7-2 and TRBJ2-7; TRBD2 aligns across 7 bases. Unmatched junction bases numbered 4, after V lost 5 bases and J lost 0 bases. CDR1 is SGHTA and CDR2 is FQGNSA in the germline V gene. The CDR3 contains 14 residues. CDR3 residues: CASSRGDGSYEQYF. The DNA for the CDR3 is TGTGCCAGCAGCCGGGGGGACGGCTCCTACGAGCAGTACTTC.

The rearrangement joins TRBV9 to TRBJ2-3; TRBD2 agrees at 7 bases. The junction had 12 bases not matched to a gene; V was cut back by 3 bases and J by 2 bases. The CDR3 is 17 residues long. The germline V gene encodes CDR1 SGDLS and CDR2 YYNGEE. DNA for the CDR3: TGTGCCAGCAGCGCAGAGGTAGGGAGGGTTCTCACAGATACGCAGTATTTT. Translation: CASSAEVGRVLTDTQYF.

The chain links TRBV6-5 to TRBJ2-1; possibly TRBD1 or TRBD2 for D (5 bases each). Deletions cut 6 bases from V and 7 bases from J, with 13 bases between. The CDR3 runs 13 residues. From germline, CDR1 is MNHEY and CDR2 SVGAGI. The CDR3 nucleotides read TGTGCCAGCAGCCCCCCGGGGCAGAATGAGCAGTTCTTC. Protein: CASSPPGQNEQFF.

This chain links TRBV18 with TRBJ2-7; D gene unclear. CDR1 is KGHSH and CDR2 is LQKENI in the germline V gene. This CDR3 spans 15 amino acids. Trimming removed 2 bases from V and 0 bases from J, with 11 bases in between. The CDR3 DNA follows: TGTGCCAGCTCACCAGGAACAGCGAACTCCTACGAGCAGTACTTC. Amino acids: CASSPGTANSYEQYF.

This sequence joins TRBV2 and TRBJ2-1; D not resolved. The CDR3 loop spans 13 amino acids. Germline CDR1 reads SNHLY; CDR2 reads FYNNEI. V gave up 5 bases and J gave up 8 bases, with 13 bases separating them. CDR3 nucleotides: TGTGCCAGCAGTCCGGCTAGTAAGGATGAGCAGTTCTTC. It translates to CASSPASKDEQFF.

The rearrangement uses TRBV11-2 and TRBJ1-2; 9 nucleotides agree with TRBD1. Germline CDR1 is SGHAT and CDR2 is FQNNGV. This CDR3 spans 11 amino acids. Trimming removed 11 bases from V and 6 bases from J; junction bases left unmatched: 4. DNA for the CDR3: TGTGCCTCGGGACAGGGACATGGCTACACCTTC. This encodes CASGQGHGYTF.

The V call is TRBV19, the J call TRBJ2-2, with TRBD1 matching 12 bases. Germline CDR1 reads LNHDA; CDR2 reads SQIVND (reference sequence). The ends lost 5 bases at V and 7 bases at J; junction bases unmatched: 11. This CDR3 comprises 17 residues. The CDR3 bases are TGTGCCAGTAGTCCCCGGGACAGGGGGCGACTGCACGGGGAGCTGTTTTTT. It is translated as CASSPRDRGRLHGELFF.

V usage is TRBV19 and J usage is TRBJ2-7; no reliable D call. Germline lookup yields CDR1 LNHDA and CDR2 SQIVND (reference sequence). The CDR3 consists of 13 residues. V lost 2 bases and J lost 13, with 18 bases in between. The CDR3 bases are TGTGCCAGTAGTATACGGCAGGACGGCAAAGCTTACTTC. Its translation is CASSIRQDGKAYF.

The chain carries TRBV5-1 and TRBJ2-1, with TRBD2 identical over 12 bases. Germline lookup yields CDR1 SGHRS and CDR2 YFSETQ. The length of the CDR3 is 14 residues. V lost 4 bases to trimming and J lost 7 bases; unmatched junction nucleotides: 3. The DNA for the CDR3 is TGCGCCAGCAGCCCGGGGACTAGCGGGAATGAGCAGTTCTTC. Its translation: CASSPGTSGNEQFF.

This clone was counted a single time. The V and J genes are TRBV6-5 and TRBJ1-2; perhaps TRBD1 as D (5 bases). CDR1 MNHEY and CDR2 SVGAGI come from the germline V gene. The CDR3 has 15 residues. Trimming took off 2 bases at V and 4 bases at J, with 14 bases between the two ends. The DNA for the CDR3 is TGTGCCAGCAGTTACGGGGCCCCGAGGAGCTATGGCTACACCTTC. Its translation: CASSYGAPRSYGYTF.

V gene TRBV7-6 combines with J gene TRBJ2-3; 8 positions match TRBD2. Germline V gives CDR1 SGHVS, CDR2 FNYEAQ. V lost 0 bases, J lost 4 bases, and 3 bases stayed unmatched. The CDR3 loop spans 15 amino acids. DNA of the CDR3: TGTGCCAGCAGCTTAGCTAGCGGGGTGGCAGATACGCAGTATTTT. Protein product: CASSLASGVADTQYF.

Only a few counts were recorded for this clone. The V call is TRBV30, the J call TRBJ1-1; D is unclear. V lost 0 bases and J 4 bases, leaving 6 bases between the germline ends. The CDR3 loop spans 12 amino acids. CDR1 and CDR2 (germline): GTSNPN, SVGIG (reference sequence). DNA of the CDR3: TGTGCCTGGAGTGTGAGGGTCACTGAAGCTTTCTTT. Its protein is CAWSVRVTEAFF. Full variable domain (rest looked up from reference TRBV30 and TRBJ1-1): SQTIHQWPATLVQPVGSPLSLECTVEGTSNPNLYWYRQAAGRGLQLLFYSVGIGQISSEVPQNLSASRPQDRQFILSSKKLLLSDSGFYLCAWSVRVTEAFFGQGTRLTVV.

V gene TRBV2 combines with J gene TRBJ1-1, with a weak D call TRBD1 (6 bases). Trimming took 2 bases from V and 1 from J, leaving 11 bases between them. Germline V gene data show CDR1 as SNHLY and CDR2 as FYNNEI. The CDR3 has 15 amino acids. The CDR3 nucleotides read TGTGCCAGCAGTGAAATTGGGGGCGCGAACACTGAAGCTTTCTTT. This sequence encodes CASSEIGGANTEAFF.

V is TRBV6-1 and J is TRBJ2-7; no reliable D call. V lost 2 bases to trimming and J lost 3 bases, with 8 bases between them. Per germline, CDR1 MNHNS and CDR2 SASEGT. This CDR3 region has 13 residues. The CDR3 nucleotides read TGTGCCAGCAGTGAAAATTTCTACTACGAGCAGTACTTC. Translating gives CASSENFYYEQYF.

V and J are TRBV10-1 and TRBJ2-1; D is perhaps TRBD2 (5 bases). The CDR3 is made up of 14 amino acids. V was clipped by 4 bases and J by 2 bases, with 9 bases between them. Looked up from germline, CDR1 is WNHNN and CDR2 is SYGVQD (reference sequence). CDR3 sequence: CASSASIAYNEQFF. CDR3 DNA sequence: TGCGCCAGCAGTGCTAGCATCGCCTACAATGAGCAGTTCTTC.

The chain recombines TRBV11-3 with TRBJ2-7, with 7 bases aligning to TRBD1. CDR3 length: 13 amino acids. The germline gives CDR1 SGHNT, CDR2 YENEEA. V was pared by 3 bases and J by 5 bases, with 4 bases of the junction left unmatched. The DNA for the CDR3 is TGTGCCAGCAGCTTTAGACAGGGAGACGAGCAGTACTTC. It encodes CASSFRQGDEQYF.